The 27 T cell receptor beta chains below were found in one sample sequenced in a study of blood T cell repertoires in COVID-19. Measured with immunoSEQ multiplex PCR; TCRdb has only the in-frame clones, and not every one. The table includes around 60,000 clones, 84% detected once. Specimen: peripheral blood. These TCRs come from a woman between 55 and 75 years old with acute or convalescent COVID-19.

This clone is a singleton in its sample. The J gene is TRBJ2-1, the V gene TRBV24-1, with D possibly being TRBD1 (6 bases). Trimming removed 7 bases at V and 5 bases at J, with 17 bases between. The CDR3 has 15 residues. Germline CDR1 and CDR2: KGHDR and SFDVKD. The CDR3 here is CATSSRDKFDNEQFF. The DNA of the CDR3 is TGTGCCACCAGCAGCCGGGACAAATTCGACAATGAGCAGTTCTTC.

The chain employs TRBV27 and TRBJ1-3; no reliable D call. Germline V gene sequence: CDR1 MNHEY, CDR2 SMNVEV (reference sequence). This CDR3 comprises 16 residues. V lost 5 bases, J lost 0 bases, and 14 bases lay in between. The CDR3 coding sequence is TGTGCCAGCAGTATCTCAGGTGTGCGCTCTGGAAACACCATATATTTT. This translates into CASSISGVRSGNTIYF.

The V gene is TRBV7-6, the J gene TRBJ2-3; TRBD2 matches 9 bases. V shed 4 bases, J shed 2 bases, and the junction held 7 bases outside the gene matches. The CDR3 loop spans 16 amino acids. Germline values: CDR1 SGHVS, CDR2 FNYEAQ. CDR3 nucleotides: TGTGCCAGCAGCTCCGGTAGCGGGGGCCACACAGATACGCAGTATTTT. It encodes CASSSGSGGHTDTQYF. The full variable domain, in which reference TRBV7-6 and TRBJ2-3 provide the parts outside the CDR3, is GAGVSQSPRYKVTKRGQDVALRCDPISGHVSLYWYRQALGQGPEFLTYFNYEAQQDKSGLPNDRFSAERPEGSISTLTIQRTEQRDSAMYRCASSSGSGGHTDTQYFGPGTRLTVL.

This sequence joins TRBV18 and TRBJ1-1, with D tentatively TRBD1 (5 bases). V gave up 4 bases and J gave up 6 bases, with 12 bases separating them. The CDR3 runs 13 residues. Germline V gives CDR1 KGHSH, CDR2 LQKENI. The CDR3, as DNA: TGTGCCAGCTCACTGGGGGGGTCCCCTGAAGCTTTCTTT. Translated: CASSLGGSPEAFF. Full variable domain (rest looked up from reference TRBV18 and TRBJ1-1): NAGVMQNPRHLVRRRGQEARLRCSPMKGHSHVYWYRQLPEEGLKFMVYLQKENIIDESGMPKERFSAEFPKEGPSILRIQQVVRGDSAAYFCASSLGGSPEAFFGQGTRLTVV.

This sequence joins TRBV6-5 and TRBJ1-1; possible D gene TRBD1, 6 bases. Germline V lookup: CDR1 MNHEY, CDR2 SVGAGI. V gave up 8 bases and J gave up 4 bases, with 14 bases separating them. This CDR3 is built from 13 residues. This CDR3 reads CASGNRVATEAFF. As DNA, the CDR3 is TGTGCCAGCGGGAACAGGGTGGCCACTGAAGCTTTCTTT.

The chain links TRBV7-2 to TRBJ1-2; TRBD1 is a possible D gene (6 bases). Trimming stripped 0 bases from V and 4 bases from J, with 15 bases between. Germline V gives CDR1 SGHTA, CDR2 FQGNSA. The CDR3 has 16 residues. CDR3 in DNA: TGTGCCAGCAGCTTAGCAGGTCAGGGGTCTAGCTATGGCTACACCTTC. Protein sequence: CASSLAGQGSSYGYTF.

This chain uses TRBV2 with TRBJ2-7; 7 nucleotides align to TRBD1. The CDR3 covers 13 residues. Trimming cost V 6 bases and J 4 bases; bases outside gene matches: 6. The germline V gene has CDR1 SNHLY and CDR2 FYNNEI. The CDR3 DNA sequence: TGTGCCAGCAGCTGGACAGGACTTTACGAGCAGTACTTC. Amino acids: CASSWTGLYEQYF. Looking up the rest from reference TRBV2 and TRBJ2-7 gives the full variable domain: EPEVTQTPSHQVTQMGQEVILRCVPISNHLYFYWYRQILGQKVEFLVSFYNNEISEKSEIFDDQFSVERPDGSNFTLKIRSTKLEDSAMYFCASSWTGLYEQYFGPGTRLTVT.

The chain links TRBV2 to TRBJ2-3, with D maybe TRBD1 (6 bases). Germline V CDR1 and CDR2: SNHLY, FYNNEI. Between the trimmed V and J ends, which lost 5 bases and 0 bases, there was a span of 12 bases. The CDR3 length is 15 residues. Written as DNA, the CDR3 is TGTGCCAGCAGTTTGACAGGCCCTAGCACAGATACGCAGTATTTT. Its protein product is CASSLTGPSTDTQYF.

V gene TRBV9 combines with J gene TRBJ1-2; D not resolved. Per germline, CDR1 SGDLS and CDR2 YYNGEE. CDR3 length: 12 amino acids. Trimming took 2 bases from V and 4 from J, leaving 6 bases between them. The CDR3, as DNA: TGTGCCAGCAGCGTTCGGGGCTATGGCTACACCTTC. It yields the protein CASSVRGYGYTF.

The chain carries TRBV6-1 and TRBJ2-3; D gene ambiguous. The CDR3 is 15 amino acids. Germline CDR1 is MNHNS and CDR2 is SASEGT. The V end was cut by 0 bases, the J end by 4 bases, with 11 bases between. The CDR3 DNA reads as TGTGCCAGCAGTGAAGCGCTCAGGCCCCCAGATACGCAGTATTTT. Protein product: CASSEALRPPDTQYF.

This rearrangement joins TRBV10-1 to TRBJ1-4; D may be TRBD1 (5 bases). This CDR3 has 17 amino acids. Germline CDR1 is WNHNN and CDR2 is SYGVQD (reference sequence). The V end lost 0 bases, the J end lost 8 bases, and 19 bases lay between the germline ends. The CDR3 loop is CASSESGDLTLGEKLFF. The CDR3 region has the DNA TGCGCCAGCAGTGAGTCAGGGGACTTAACTTTAGGGGAAAAACTGTTTTTT.

The chain combines TRBV9 with TRBJ1-1; a possible D gene is TRBD1 (6 bases). Trimming left V 4 bases short and J 8 bases short, with 18 bases between. CDR1 is SGDLS and CDR2 is YYNGEE in the germline V gene. The length of the CDR3 is 14 residues. The CDR3 DNA reads as TGTGCCAGCAGCCCACAGGGCCTTAAGGGGGAAGCTTTCTTT. Its protein product is CASSPQGLKGEAFF.

The chain carries TRBV6-6 and TRBJ1-1; maybe TRBD1 (6 bases). CDR3 length: 14 residues. Germline V CDR1 and CDR2: MNHNY, SVGAGI (reference sequence). V was trimmed by 5 bases and J by 5 bases, leaving 15 bases between them. The DNA for the CDR3 is TGTGCCAGCAGTGCCCAGGGGAGTGGGACTGAAGCTTTCTTT. It yields the protein CASSAQGSGTEAFF.

This clone was counted between two and nine times. The chain recombines TRBV4-1 with TRBJ1-5; 7 bases align to TRBD1. The CDR3 extends over 17 amino acids. Unmatched junction bases numbered 13, after V lost 1 base and J lost 7 bases. Germline lookup yields CDR1 MGHRA and CDR2 YSYEKL. The CDR3 sequence is CASSQVSGQAGTQPQHF. In DNA, the CDR3 is TGCGCCAGCAGCCAAGTATCCGGACAGGCAGGAACGCAGCCCCAGCATTTT.

J is TRBJ2-7 and V is TRBV10-3; no clear D. Trimming stripped 1 base from V and 3 bases from J, with 4 bases between. Germline assignment: CDR1 ENHRY and CDR2 SYGVKD. This CDR3 is 12 amino acids long. This CDR3 reads CAISEFGYEQYF. CDR3 in DNA: TGTGCCATCAGTGAGTTCGGCTACGAGCAGTACTTC.

The chain has TRBV29-1 and TRBJ1-6; D is possibly TRBD1 (6 bases). Between the trimmed V and J ends, which lost 6 bases and 4 bases, there was a span of 10 bases. The CDR3 covers 13 residues. Germline CDR1 and CDR2: SQVTM and ANQGSEA. The CDR3 bases are TGCAGCGTCGCCAGGGGATATAATTCACCCCTCCACTTT. Its protein product is CSVARGYNSPLHF.

The chain combines TRBV3-1 (or the pseudogene TRBV3-2) with TRBJ2-7, with 9 bases that match TRBD1. J gave up 0 bases and V 3 bases, and 3 bases lay outside the gene matches. Germline CDR1 LGHDT, CDR2 YNNKEL (reference sequence). This CDR3 is built from 15 residues. CDR3 nucleotides: TGTGCCAGCAGCCAGGGGACAGGGAGCTCCTACGAGCAGTACTTC. This gives the protein CASSQGTGSSYEQYF.

The chain couples TRBV6-6 to TRBJ1-4; 10 bases map to TRBD1. V shed 6 bases, J shed 8 bases, and the junction held 12 bases outside the gene matches. Germline assignment: CDR1 MNHNY and CDR2 SVGAGI (reference sequence). This CDR3 comprises 16 residues. The DNA for the CDR3 is TGTGCCAGCAGCGATCCCGGGACAGGGGCAATGGAAAAACTGTTTTTT. Translation gives CASSDPGTGAMEKLFF.

In nucleotides, the CDR3 is TGTGCCAGCAGCCGGCTGGGGGGGCTATTGCTCGGCTACACCTTC. Protein product: CASSRLGGLLLGYTF. The chain uses TRBV5-8 and TRBJ1-2, with D perhaps TRBD1 (6 bases). CDR3 size: 15 residues. Trimming took off 4 bases at V and 8 bases at J, with 21 bases between the two ends. CDR1 and CDR2 (germline): SGHTS, YDEGEE. Drawing the rest from reference TRBV5-8 and TRBJ1-2, the complete variable domain is EAGVTQSPTHLIKTRGQQATLRCSPISGHTSVYWYQQALGLGLQFLLWYDEGEERNRGNFPPRFSGRQFPNYSSELNVNALELEDSALYLCASSRLGGLLLGYTFGSGTRLTVV.

The genes are TRBV7-8 and TRBJ1-2; D might be TRBD1 (6 bases). Germline V gives CDR1 SGHVS, CDR2 FQNEAQ. This CDR3 has 14 residues. V was pared by 6 bases and J by 2 bases, with 13 bases between. CDR3 region: CASRPSDRNYGYTF. The CDR3 DNA sequence: TGTGCCAGCAGACCGTCAGACAGGAACTATGGCTACACCTTC.

The rearrangement links TRBV4-1 to TRBJ1-2; tentative D call: TRBD1 (6 bases). The germline V gene encodes CDR1 MGHRA and CDR2 YSYEKL. Trimming shortened V by 1 base and J by 1 base, and 13 bases separated the two germline ends. The CDR3 consists of 16 residues. The CDR3 sequence is CASSQAPGANNYGYTF. In nucleotides, the CDR3 is TGCGCCAGCAGCCAAGCACCAGGGGCTAATAACTATGGCTACACCTTC.

This clone has only a few counts. The rearrangement joins TRBV10-3 to TRBJ1-6, with D maybe TRBD1 (6 bases). Germline CDR1 and CDR2: ENHRY and SYGVKD. The CDR3 covers 15 residues. Trimming left V 2 bases short and J 9 bases short, with 14 bases between. This chain's CDR3 is CAISEETGERSPLHF. The CDR3 DNA is TGTGCCATCAGTGAGGAGACAGGCGAGCGTTCACCCCTCCACTTT.

This chain joins TRBV12-3 or TRBV12-4 and TRBJ2-1, with TRBD1 identical over 7 bases. CDR3 length: 12 residues. The V gene end was trimmed by 7 bases and the J gene end by 8 bases; junction bases not matched to a gene: 5. The CDR3, as DNA: TGTGCCAGCACCCGACAGGGCGATGAGCAGTTCTTC. Its translation: CASTRQGDEQFF.

This chain joins TRBV5-4 and TRBJ2-2, with D uncertain. V was pared by 1 base and J by 6 bases, with 4 bases between. This CDR3 region has 12 residues. Germline CDR1 is SGHNT and CDR2 is YYREEE (reference sequence). CDR3 protein: CASSLSPGELFF. CDR3 DNA sequence: TGTGCCAGCAGCTTGAGCCCCGGGGAGCTGTTTTTT.

The chain has TRBV13 and TRBJ1-3; 9 bases map to TRBD1. This CDR3 region has 14 residues. Germline CDR1 is PRHDT and CDR2 is FYEKMQ (reference sequence). V was clipped by 4 bases and J by 2 bases; unmatched bases: 0. This CDR3 reads CASSWTGAGNTIYF. Here the CDR3 DNA reads TGTGCCAGCAGCTGGACAGGGGCTGGAAACACCATATATTTT. The full variable domain, completed using reference TRBV13 and TRBJ1-3, is AAGVIQSPRHLIKEKRETATLKCYPIPRHDTVYWYQQGPGQDPQFLISFYEKMQSDKGSIPDRFSAQQFSDYHSELNMSSLELGDSALYFCASSWTGAGNTIYFGEGSWLTVV.

This chain links TRBV7-8 with TRBJ2-7, with D uncertain. This CDR3 has 15 residues. V lost 0 bases and J lost 2, with 11 bases in between. CDR1 is SGHVS, CDR2 FQNEAQ, per germline. The CDR3 region is CASSLALTATYEQYF. DNA for the CDR3: TGTGCCAGCAGCTTAGCGCTGACTGCAACCTACGAGCAGTACTTC.

This rearrangement joins TRBV5-4 to TRBJ2-1; 8 bases match TRBD2. V shed 0 bases, J shed 7 bases, and the junction held 6 bases outside the gene matches. The CDR3 is 15 amino acids. Per the germline V gene, CDR1 is SGHNT and CDR2 is YYREEE (reference sequence). The CDR3 is CASSLAGGAGNEQFF. CDR3 bases: TGTGCCAGCAGCTTGGCCGGGGGGGCCGGGAATGAGCAGTTCTTC.